This T cell receptor beta chain was observed in a study of human T cells and chemical hapten exposure. TCRdb re-called the RACE reads with MiXCR, one entry per CDR3 protein. This table has 200,000 to 300,000 distinct CDR3 sequences, approximately 8.6% appearing once. Time point given: pre-sensitization, week 0. Treatment noted: therapeutic diphenylcyclopropenone sensitization with weekly scalp DPC. Germline V gene lookup returns CDR1 SGHKS and CDR2 YYEKEE (reference sequence). CDR3 length: 15 residues. V lost 0 bases to trimming and J lost 4 bases, with 10 bases between them. The sequence was collected from a woman between 40 and 50 years old with alopecia areata. Some clones in this sample may be carry-over from other donors' samples. This rearrangement joins TRBV5-5 to TRBJ2-2; TRBD2 is a possible D gene (6 bases). Source: whole blood, taken in connection with sensitization to the hapten diphenylcyclopropenone (DPC). The chain's CDR3 is CASSLELAFTGELFF. CDR3 coding DNA: TGTGCCAGCAGCTTGGAACTAGCTTTCACCGGGGAGCTGTTTTTT.